This T cell receptor (beta chain) emerged from a study of regulatory T cells in long-lasting Graves disease. Trimming took 6 bases from V and 8 from J; bases not matched to a gene: 12. This CDR3 is built from 15 residues. This sample's time point: newly diagnosed GD, antithyroid drugs for less than 3 months. Following extraction of RNA from PBMCs, that RNA was used to make the TCR library. Many counts were recorded for this clonotype. The TCR beta library used iRepertoire HTBI primers with Arm-PCR amplification of CDR3. TCRdb ran MiXCR on the multiplex PCR reads and lists one entry per CDR3 protein. The table has approximately 440,000 distinct CDR3 sequences, 15% to 20% seen once. The data were also submitted as part of a second study, on T cells in Graves' hyperthyroidism and ophthalmopathy. Turning to that study: Most clonotypes expanded in thyroid above 0.001 were likewise present in blood.

The sample was peripheral blood mononuclear cells (PBMCs), taken at new diagnosis, from a patient treated with antithyroid drugs. This sequence originates from a man aged 40-55 years with Graves disease. The J gene is TRBJ2-1, the V gene TRBV12-3 or TRBV12-4; 8 bases fit TRBD2. The DNA of the CDR3 is TGTGCCAGCAGCCCAGGGACTAGAGGGGCCGATGAGCAGTTCTTC. Protein sequence: CASSPGTRGADEQFF.